One and the same sample provided the 6 T cell receptor beta chains below, sequenced in a study of early T cells in non-severe SARS-CoV-2 infection. Via MiXCR, TCRdb re-called the 5' RACE reads, giving one row per CDR3 protein. Seen here are about 72,000 distinct CDR3 sequences, 9.5% to 13% observed once, and the top ten hold 6% to 8%. The sample consisted of whole blood, taken at baseline. These receptors were collected from an adult who was a healthcare worker with PCR-confirmed SARS-CoV-2 infection or an uninfected control (not recorded which).

CDR3 coding DNA: TGTGCCAGCAGCAGACAGAATACAGCCCAAGAGACCCAGTACTTC. It yields the protein CASSRQNTAQETQYF. The chain employs TRBV9 and TRBJ2-5, with D tentatively TRBD1 (5 bases). Germline loops: CDR1 SGDLS, CDR2 YYNGEE. V was clipped by 4 bases and J by 1 base, with 14 bases between them. The CDR3 contains 15 residues. Drawing the rest from reference TRBV9 and TRBJ2-5, the complete variable domain is DSGVTQTPKHLITATGQRVTLRCSPRSGDLSVYWYQQSLDQGLQFLIQYYNGEERAKGNILERFSAQQFPDLHSELNLSSLELGDSALYFCASSRQNTAQETQYFGPGTRLLVL.

This clonotype was seen repeatedly, ten times or more. The chain has TRBV2 and TRBJ2-3; perhaps TRBD1 as D (7 bases). This CDR3 comprises 15 residues. V was shortened by 8 bases and J by 1 base, with 16 bases between the two germline ends. Per the germline V gene, CDR1 is SNHLY and CDR2 is FYNNEI. CDR3 sequence: CASGGAQGGTDTQYF. CDR3 DNA sequence: TGTGCCAGCGGCGGGGCTCAGGGGGGCACAGATACGCAGTATTTT.

This clonotype turned up a few times. The rearrangement links TRBV6-1 to TRBJ2-2; D tentatively fits TRBD1 or TRBD2 (6 bases each). CDR3 length equals 19 residues. V was pared by 10 bases and J by 5 bases, with 32 bases between. Germline CDR1 is MNHNS and CDR2 is SASEGT. The CDR3 loop is CATEQASTYGRRGTGELFF. Here the CDR3 DNA reads TGTGCCACGGAACAGGCTTCCACTTACGGAAGGAGGGGGACCGGGGAGCTGTTTTTT.

J is TRBJ2-1 and V is TRBV10-3; D gene unclear. V lost 6 bases and J 5 bases, leaving 8 bases between the germline ends. This CDR3 contains 12 residues. Germline loops: CDR1 ENHRY, CDR2 SYGVKD. The DNA for the CDR3 is TGTGCCATCAGAGACTTCCACAATGAGCAGTTCTTC. As protein: CAIRDFHNEQFF.

At least ten counts were recorded for this clonotype. The rearrangement uses TRBV7-8 and TRBJ1-1; no definite D call. Trimming removed 5 bases at V and 1 base at J, with 8 bases between. Germline V gives CDR1 SGHVS, CDR2 FQNEAQ. CDR3 size: 13 residues. CDR3 bases: TGTGCCAGCAGCAAGCAGGCGAACACTGAAGCTTTCTTT. Translating gives CASSKQANTEAFF.

This clonotype was seen a few times. This chain joins TRBV30 and TRBJ1-1, with D unresolved. The CDR3 covers 13 residues. Germline CDR1 GTSNPN, CDR2 SVGIG (reference sequence). Trimming removed 0 bases at V and 0 bases at J, with 5 bases between. The CDR3 DNA reads as TGTGCCTGGAGTGTTAGTATGAACACTGAAGCTTTCTTT. Protein: CAWSVSMNTEAFF.